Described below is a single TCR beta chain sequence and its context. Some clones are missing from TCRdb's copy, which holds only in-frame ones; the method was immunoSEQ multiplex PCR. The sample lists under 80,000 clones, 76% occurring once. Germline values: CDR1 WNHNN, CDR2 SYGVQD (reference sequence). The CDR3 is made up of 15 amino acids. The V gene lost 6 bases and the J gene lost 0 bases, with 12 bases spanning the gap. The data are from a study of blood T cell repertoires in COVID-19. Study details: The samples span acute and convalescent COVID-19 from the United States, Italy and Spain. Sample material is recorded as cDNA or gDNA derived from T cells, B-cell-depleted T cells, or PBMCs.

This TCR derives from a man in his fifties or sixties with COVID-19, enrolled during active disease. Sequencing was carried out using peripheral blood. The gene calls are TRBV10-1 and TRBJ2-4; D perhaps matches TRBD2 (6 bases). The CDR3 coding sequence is TGCGCCAGCAGCGAAGGGACTTTAGCCAAAAACATTCAGTACTTC. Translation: CASSEGTLAKNIQYF.